Shown below are 30 T cell receptor beta chains from a single sample sequenced in a study of radiotherapy plus CTLA-4 blockade in lung cancer. This table comes from immunoSEQ multiplex PCR, and its TCRdb copy is limited to in-frame clones, with some not included. The sample lists around 130,000 clones, about 90% seen once, with roughly 6.9% in the top ten. Specimen: peripheral blood, collected from a patient treated with radiotherapy plus ipilimumab. Source of these receptors: a human donor with non-small cell lung cancer that progressed on radiotherapy plus ipilimumab.

The rearrangement joins TRBV27 to TRBJ1-5; no reliable D call. The CDR3 extends over 14 amino acids. Looked up from germline, CDR1 is MNHEY and CDR2 is SMNVEV (reference sequence). V shed 6 bases and J shed 0 bases, with 9 bases lying between them. CDR3 sequence reads: CASRSWDSNQPQHF. CDR3 bases: TGTGCCAGCAGGTCTTGGGATAGCAATCAGCCCCAGCATTTT.

A single count supports this clone. The rearrangement joins TRBV4-1 to TRBJ2-2; the match to TRBD1 covers 7 bases. The germline gives CDR1 MGHRA, CDR2 YSYEKL. Trimming took 4 bases from V and 4 from J; bases not matched to a gene: 6. CDR3 length equals 15 residues. CDR3 sequence: CASSPGTVVTGELFF. CDR3 in DNA: TGCGCCAGCAGCCCCGGGACAGTTGTCACCGGGGAGCTGTTTTTT.

The rearrangement uses TRBV5-1 and TRBJ2-1; D perhaps matches TRBD2 (6 bases). The germline CDR1 and CDR2 sequences are SGHRS and YFSETQ. The length of the CDR3 is 14 residues. Trimming cost V 0 bases and J 7 bases, with 11 bases left between them. DNA for the CDR3: TGCGCCAGCAGCTTGGGGGTGGGGAGGAATGAGCAGTTCTTC. This translates into CASSLGVGRNEQFF.

This rearrangement joins TRBV19 to TRBJ1-1; no definite D call. Deletions cut 5 bases from V and 1 base from J, with 8 bases between. Germline CDR1 reads LNHDA; CDR2 reads SQIVND (reference sequence). The length of the CDR3 is 13 residues. The CDR3 protein is CASSLVENTEAFF. The CDR3 nucleotides are TGTGCCAGTAGTTTGGTAGAGAACACTGAAGCTTTCTTT.

This chain joins TRBV4-1 and TRBJ2-3; the D is unclear. Trimming left V 0 bases short and J 0 bases short, with 10 bases between. CDR1 is MGHRA and CDR2 is YSYEKL in the germline V gene. The CDR3 contains 16 residues. In nucleotides, the CDR3 is TGCGCCAGCAGCCAAGAAGGGTTAGCTAGCACAGATACGCAGTATTTT. It encodes CASSQEGLASTDTQYF.

CDR3 nucleotides: TGCAGCGTTTCGCTTTTGGATGAGCAGTTCTTC. Translated: CSVSLLDEQFF. This chain connects TRBV29-1 to TRBJ2-1; the D is unclear. Germline loops: CDR1 SQVTM, CDR2 ANQGSEA. The ends were cut back, 5 bases at V and 8 bases at J, with 10 bases in the middle. The CDR3 contains 11 residues.

The V gene is TRBV5-1, the J gene TRBJ1-1; D unclear. This CDR3 has 14 residues. V was trimmed by 4 bases and J by 1 base, leaving 11 bases between them. Per germline, CDR1 SGHRS and CDR2 YFSETQ. CDR3 residues: CASSPQETNTEAFF. CDR3 DNA sequence: TGCGCCAGCAGCCCCCAGGAGACGAACACTGAAGCTTTCTTT.

CDR3 sequence reads: CASSDNLGAKNYGYTF. The CDR3 bases are TGTGCCAGCAGTGATAATCTGGGGGCAAAGAACTATGGCTACACCTTC. The V gene is TRBV25-1, the J gene TRBJ1-2, with D possibly being TRBD1 (6 bases). V was pared by 3 bases and J by 2 bases, with 16 bases between. Germline values: CDR1 MGHDK, CDR2 SYGVNS. CDR3 length: 16 amino acids.

The V call is TRBV27, the J call TRBJ1-2, with 7 bases identical to TRBD1. Germline CDR1 and CDR2: MNHEY and SMNVEV (reference sequence). With 7 bases clipped from V and 0 bases from J, the junction kept 11 bases outside the gene matches. This CDR3 contains 16 residues. CDR3 DNA sequence: TGTGCCAGCACCGTTACAGGGGCGCCAGCTAACTATGGCTACACCTTC. As protein: CASTVTGAPANYGYTF.

The genes are TRBV19 and TRBJ2-7, with 11 nucleotides matching TRBD1. The germline gives CDR1 LNHDA, CDR2 SQIVND (reference sequence). The CDR3 spans 17 residues. Germline trimming cut 1 base from V and 3 bases from J; bases unmatched to any gene: 8. Here the CDR3 reads CASSIAKTGTGGYEQYF. CDR3 DNA sequence: TGTGCCAGTAGTATAGCAAAAACCGGGACAGGGGGCTACGAGCAGTACTTC.

The rearrangement uses TRBV27 and TRBJ2-3; D is undetermined. V was shortened by 5 bases and J by 3 bases, with 12 bases between the two germline ends. This CDR3 is 14 amino acids long. CDR1 and CDR2 from the germline V gene are MNHEY and SMNVEV (reference sequence). The chain's CDR3 is CASSSDGRTDTQYF. CDR3 bases: TGTGCCAGCAGTAGCGATGGCAGAACAGATACGCAGTATTTT.

This chain links TRBV7-2 with TRBJ1-2; 8 positions match TRBD1. The CDR3 length is 14 residues. With 5 bases clipped from V and 0 bases from J, the junction kept 2 bases outside the gene matches. Germline CDR1 reads SGHTA; CDR2 reads FQGNSA. DNA of the CDR3: TGTGCCAGCAGCCCACAGGGGGCTAACTATGGCTACACCTTC. It yields the protein CASSPQGANYGYTF.

J is TRBJ2-5 and V is TRBV20-1; no definite D call. The germline V and J ends were trimmed by 3 bases and 4 bases, with 6 bases remaining between them. Per germline, CDR1 DFQATT and CDR2 SNEGSKA (reference sequence). This CDR3 contains 11 residues. The CDR3: CSASVLETQYF. The CDR3 DNA sequence: TGCAGTGCTAGCGTATTAGAGACCCAGTACTTC.

The V gene is TRBV7-8, the J gene TRBJ2-7; 8 nucleotides match TRBD1. Germline V CDR1 and CDR2: SGHVS, FQNEAQ. V was clipped by 8 bases and J by 4 bases; unmatched bases: 13. The CDR3 length is 15 residues. The DNA of the CDR3 is TGTGCCAGCGCTCAGGGGGCTAGTCGTTCTTACGAGCAGTACTTC. Its translation: CASAQGASRSYEQYF.

CDR3 coding DNA: TGTGCCAGCAGCTCGTCCTCGGGTCTCACGCAGTATTTT. Translated: CASSSSSGLTQYF. This sequence joins TRBV7-9 and TRBJ2-3, with unresolved D. Per the germline V gene, CDR1 is SEHNR and CDR2 is FQNEAQ (reference sequence). CDR3 length equals 13 residues. Trimming left V 4 bases short and J 9 bases short, with 14 bases between.

As concerns this clone: A junction boundary mismatches the germline segment, possibly from a read error. The J gene is TRBJ2-7, the V gene TRBV7-2, with D perhaps assigned TRBD1 or TRBD2 (5 bases each). Per the germline V gene, CDR1 is SGHTA and CDR2 is FQGNSA. The CDR3 consists of 14 residues. CDR3 region: CASTMSRDVLRWDF. As DNA, the CDR3 is TGTGCCAGCACCATGTCCCGGGACGTCCTTAGATGGGACTTC.

The CDR3 nucleotides read TGTGCCAGCAGGGAGCGGGTGTTCGGGGAGCTGTTTTTT. As protein: CASRERVFGELFF. J is TRBJ2-2 and V is TRBV28; D possibly corresponds to TRBD2 (6 bases). Germline V gene sequence: CDR1 MDHEN, CDR2 SYDVKM. The CDR3 spans 13 residues. The V and J ends lost 6 bases and 7 bases respectively, with 12 bases between them.

J is TRBJ1-4 and V is TRBV7-3; 9 bases match TRBD1. The germline gives CDR1 SGHTA, CDR2 FQGTGA. J lost 4 bases, V lost 6 bases, and 15 bases had no gene match. The CDR3 extends over 18 amino acids. The CDR3 coding sequence is TGTGCCAGCAGTCCCCGCGGCCTTCCGGGACAGGGTAATGAAAAACTGTTTTTT. This sequence encodes CASSPRGLPGQGNEKLFF.

This clone was recorded only once. The chain has TRBV19 and TRBJ2-7; 11 bases agree with TRBD2. Germline loops: CDR1 LNHDA, CDR2 SQIVND (reference sequence). This CDR3 comprises 15 residues. The V and J ends lost 5 bases and 7 bases, in that order; junction bases with no gene match: 10. The CDR3 DNA is TGTGCCAGTAGTCCTTGGGGTAGCGGGAGGGGTGAGCAGTACTTC. Residues: CASSPWGSGRGEQYF.

The V gene is TRBV2, the J gene TRBJ2-2, with TRBD1 matching 7 bases. V dropped 6 bases and J dropped 7; count of bases not matched to a gene: 5. Germline V gives CDR1 SNHLY, CDR2 FYNNEI. This CDR3 contains 13 residues. The CDR3 DNA reads as TGTGCCAGCAGGACAGGGCCGGGCGGGGAGCTGTTTTTT. This gives the protein CASRTGPGGELFF.

V gene TRBV30 combines with J gene TRBJ2-7; D perhaps matches TRBD1 (6 bases). In germline, CDR1 is GTSNPN, CDR2 SVGIG (reference sequence). Trimming removed 1 base at V and 5 bases at J, with 12 bases between. The CDR3 totals 13 residues. The CDR3 loop is CAWSGGYRDEQYF. CDR3 coding DNA: TGTGCCTGGAGTGGGGGATACAGGGACGAGCAGTACTTC.

This chain uses TRBV5-1 with TRBJ2-3; 11 bases line up with TRBD2. This CDR3 has 17 amino acids. V lost 4 bases and J lost 6; bases outside the gene matches: 13. Germline-derived CDR1 and CDR2 are SGHRS and YFSETQ. The CDR3 nucleotides read TGCGCCAGCAGCGCCCAACTAGCGGGAGTGGATATGGATACGCAGTATTTT. Translation: CASSAQLAGVDMDTQYF.

This clone is a singleton in its sample. The rearrangement links TRBV19 to TRBJ1-5, with D uncertain. Between the trimmed V and J ends, which lost 5 bases and 2 bases, there was a span of 13 bases. This CDR3 contains 15 residues. Looked up from germline, CDR1 is LNHDA and CDR2 is SQIVND (reference sequence). CDR3 in amino acids: CASSSPWQGNQPQHF. DNA of the CDR3: TGTGCCAGTAGTTCACCTTGGCAGGGCAATCAGCCCCAGCATTTT. Filled out from reference TRBV19 and TRBJ1-5, the complete variable domain reads DGGITQSPKYLFRKEGQNVTLSCEQNLNHDAMYWYRQDPGQGLRLIYYSQIVNDFQKGDIAEGYSVSREKKESFPLTVTSAQKNPTAFYLCASSSPWQGNQPQHFGDGTRLSIL.

The gene calls are TRBV6-6 and TRBJ2-1; D remains unclear. The V end was cut by 8 bases, the J end by 5 bases, with 19 bases between. Germline V gives CDR1 MNHNY, CDR2 SVGAGI (reference sequence). The CDR3 totals 15 residues. The CDR3 spells CASWKDAARNNEQFF. CDR3 in DNA: TGTGCCAGCTGGAAGGACGCTGCGCGCAACAATGAGCAGTTCTTC.

This clone has a handful of counts. The chain recombines TRBV6-6 with TRBJ2-1; D might be TRBD2 (5 bases). The length of the CDR3 is 11 residues. Trimming pared 8 bases from V and 8 bases from J, leaving 10 bases between. The germline gives CDR1 MNHNY, CDR2 SVGAGI (reference sequence). CDR3 residues: CASGLGDEQFF. The CDR3 nucleotides read TGTGCCAGCGGACTGGGCGATGAGCAGTTCTTC.

This chain links TRBV6-4 with TRBJ2-1; TRBD2 agrees at 11 bases. This CDR3 contains 18 residues. V gave up 3 bases and J gave up 6 bases; unmatched junction bases: 13. Germline V lookup: CDR1 MRHNA, CDR2 SNTAGT. The CDR3 DNA reads as TGTGCCAGCAGTGATATGCGTAGCGGGAGGGATAGATGCAATGAGCAGTTCTTC. It translates to CASSDMRSGRDRCNEQFF.

The rearrangement uses TRBV7-2 and TRBJ2-2; 11 nucleotides line up with TRBD2. V shed 5 bases and J 7 bases; nucleotides not matched to a gene: 3. The length of the CDR3 is 14 residues. CDR1 is SGHTA, CDR2 FQGNSA, per germline. The CDR3 region is CASSMTSGIGELFF. The CDR3 DNA reads as TGTGCCAGCAGCATGACTAGCGGGATCGGGGAGCTGTTTTTT.

This chain links TRBV5-6 with TRBJ1-5; D unresolved. The V end was cut by 0 bases, the J end by 4 bases, with 2 bases between. This CDR3 contains 12 residues. Germline V lookup: CDR1 SGHDT, CDR2 YYEEEE. The CDR3, as DNA: TGTGCCAGCAGCTTGGGGAATCAGCCCCAGCATTTT. As protein: CASSLGNQPQHF.

This rearrangement joins TRBV4-2 to TRBJ2-7, with D possibly TRBD1 on 5 matching bases. V was clipped by 0 bases and J by 4 bases, with 13 bases between them. The CDR3 consists of 15 residues. Germline values: CDR1 LGHNA, CDR2 YNFKEQ. CDR3 bases: TGTGCCAGCAGCCAAGACAGGGCGTTAGGATACGAGCAGTACTTC. It specifies CASSQDRALGYEQYF.

This clone was recorded once. This chain uses TRBV9 with TRBJ2-2, with D possibly matching TRBD1 (5 bases). CDR3 length equals 15 residues. V lost 3 bases and J lost 3, with 12 bases in between. Germline V gives CDR1 SGDLS, CDR2 YYNGEE. CDR3: CASSAPDTYTGELFF. The CDR3 bases are TGTGCCAGCAGCGCACCGGACACCTACACCGGGGAGCTGTTTTTT. Full variable domain (remainder filled in from reference TRBV9 and TRBJ2-2): DSGVTQTPKHLITATGQRVTLRCSPRSGDLSVYWYQQSLDQGLQFLIQYYNGEERAKGNILERFSAQQFPDLHSELNLSSLELGDSALYFCASSAPDTYTGELFFGEGSRLTVL.